The 22 T cell receptor beta chains presented below share a single source sample, sequenced in a study of OX40 agonist ivuxolimab in advanced cancers. Libraries were prepared by immunoSEQ multiplex PCR; TCRdb keeps only in-frame clonotypes and omits some of them. The data contain about 60,000 clones, just under 90% of them singletons. The sample in question was CD4+ or CD8+ T cells sorted from blood, obtained in a trial of the OX40 agonist ivuxolimab. All receptors derive from an adult with an advanced solid tumor such as melanoma, head and neck, liver or kidney cancer.

The chain couples TRBV16 to TRBJ1-2; a weak D match, TRBD1 (6 bases). Per the germline V gene, CDR1 is KGHSY and CDR2 is FQNENV. The V gene lost 0 bases and the J gene lost 5 bases, with 13 bases spanning the gap. This CDR3 region has 15 residues. In DNA, the CDR3 is TGTGCCAGCAGCCAATCGAGGGGGGCGACTTATGGCTACACCTTC. Translating it yields CASSQSRGATYGYTF.

This chain uses TRBV6-5 with TRBJ2-2; possibly TRBD1 or TRBD2 for D (5 bases each). Trimming cost V 6 bases and J 8 bases, with 16 bases left between them. The CDR3 covers 14 residues. The germline V gene has CDR1 MNHEY and CDR2 SVGAGI. As DNA, the CDR3 is TGTGCCAGCAGCCGGAAGCAGGGAGTAGGGGAGCTGTTTTTT. It specifies CASSRKQGVGELFF.

Points on this clone: One junction end does not reproduce the germline sequence, and a read error may be involved. Other nucleotide sequences from this sample produce the same CDR3. The gene calls are TRBV7-9 and TRBJ1-1; D is unclear. Germline values: CDR1 SEHNR, CDR2 FQNEAQ (reference sequence). The CDR3 runs 14 residues. DNA for the CDR3: TGTGCTAGCAGCTTATTCTCAGAAAACACTGAAGCTTTCTTT. As protein: CASSLFSENTEAFF.

This chain connects TRBV18 to TRBJ1-4, with unresolved D. The CDR3 extends over 13 amino acids. Trimming took 3 bases from V and 8 from J, leaving 10 bases between them. From germline, CDR1 is KGHSH and CDR2 LQKENI. CDR3 DNA: TGTGCCAGCTCACCCATGGGCCAAGAAAAACTGTTTTTT. Protein product: CASSPMGQEKLFF.

This chain joins TRBV5-1 and TRBJ1-3; weak D call: TRBD1 (5 bases). The V and J ends lost 1 base and 0 bases respectively, with 11 bases between them. The CDR3 covers 16 residues. CDR1 and CDR2 from the germline V gene are SGHRS and YFSETQ. CDR3 nucleotides: TGCGCCAGCAGCTTGTGGGGGATACTCTCTGGAAACACCATATATTTT. Translated: CASSLWGILSGNTIYF. Complete variable domain (other parts from reference TRBV5-1 and TRBJ1-3): KAGVTQTPRYLIKTRGQQVTLSCSPISGHRSVSWYQQTPGQGLQFLFEYFSETQRNKGNFPGRFSGRQFSNSRSEMNVSTLELGDSALYLCASSLWGILSGNTIYFGEGSWLTVV.

The rearrangement uses TRBV4-2 and TRBJ2-1; D possibly matches TRBD1 or TRBD2 (5 bases each). Per the germline V gene, CDR1 is LGHNA and CDR2 is YNFKEQ. The ends were cut back, 1 base at V and 7 bases at J, with 17 bases in the middle. This CDR3 region has 16 residues. The CDR3 DNA reads as TGTGCCAGCAGCCAAGTGCTAGCATGGGGGAGTAATGAGCAGTTCTTC. It encodes CASSQVLAWGSNEQFF.

Remarks on this clone: Mismatch with germline at one junction end may stem from a read error. The chain is built from TRBV5-1 and TRBJ1-1; no reliable D call. The CDR3 loop spans 13 amino acids. The germline V gene encodes CDR1 SGHRS and CDR2 YFSETQ. CDR3 sequence: CASSLVAGAGAFF. CDR3 nucleotides: TGTGCCAGCAGCTTGGTTGCGGGAGCAGGAGCTTTCTTT.

The table lists this clone with a few counts. Sequence at one end of the junction differs from germline and may be a read error. The chain has TRBV7-8 and TRBJ2-7, with TRBD1 matching over 8 bases. The CDR3 has 14 residues. CDR1 and CDR2 from the germline V gene are SGHVS and FQNEAQ. The CDR3 nucleotides read TGTGCCAGCAGCCTCCTCAGGGGGCGAGGGGTATTCGTGTTC. It yields the protein CASSLLRGRGVFVF.

This clone was counted once. This chain joins TRBV5-5 and TRBJ2-1, with D perhaps TRBD2 (6 bases). The CDR3 length is 15 residues. The germline gives CDR1 SGHKS, CDR2 YYEKEE (reference sequence). V was clipped by 0 bases and J by 2 bases, with 9 bases between them. The CDR3 coding sequence is TGTGCCAGCAGCTTGGGGTGGGAGGCCTACAATGAGCAGTTCTTC. It translates to CASSLGWEAYNEQFF.

The table lists this clone with a count of one. CDR3 amino acids: CASSLDRGYANYGYTF. In nucleotides, the CDR3 is TGTGCCAGCAGCTTGGACAGGGGATATGCTAACTATGGCTACACCTTC. The chain recombines TRBV7-2 with TRBJ1-2; 9 nucleotides align to TRBD1. The CDR3 runs to 16 residues. From germline, CDR1 is SGHTA and CDR2 FQGNSA. V trimming: 3 bases; J trimming: 0 bases; junction bases outside the gene matches: 5.

The chain joins TRBV7-9 to TRBJ1-1, with 9 bases fitting TRBD1. CDR1 is SEHNR and CDR2 is FQNEAQ in the germline V gene (reference sequence). The CDR3 spans 18 residues. V was clipped by 6 bases and J by 1 base; unmatched bases: 15. CDR3 in amino acids: CASRTKAGQGISNTEAFF. The CDR3 DNA reads TGTGCCAGCAGAACAAAAGCCGGACAGGGGATTTCGAACACTGAAGCTTTCTTT.

The gene calls are TRBV6-5 and TRBJ2-1; 10 bases align to TRBD2. In germline, CDR1 is MNHEY, CDR2 SVGAGI. J lost 9 bases, V lost 0 bases, and 8 bases had no gene match. This CDR3 spans 16 amino acids. In DNA, the CDR3 is TGTGCCAGCAGTTACTCGGCCAGCGGGGGGGCCGGTGAGCAGTTCTTC. Its protein product is CASSYSASGGAGEQFF.

This chain connects TRBV13 to TRBJ2-2; 13 bases are a match to TRBD2. The CDR3 consists of 19 residues. Germline trimming cut 6 bases from V and 4 bases from J; bases unmatched to any gene: 14. Per the germline V gene, CDR1 is PRHDT and CDR2 is FYEKMQ (reference sequence). The CDR3 DNA follows: TGTGCCAGCAGGGCGGTCGGACTAGCGGGAGCCTTGCTCACCGGGGAGCTGTTTTTT. Protein product: CASRAVGLAGALLTGELFF.

This sequence joins TRBV6-1 and TRBJ1-4, with no clear D. The V and J ends lost 2 bases and 6 bases respectively, with 4 bases between them. The CDR3 is 12 residues long. The germline V gene encodes CDR1 MNHNS and CDR2 SASEGT. In DNA, the CDR3 is TGTGCCAGCAGTGAACAGTATGAAAAACTGTTTTTT. As protein: CASSEQYEKLFF.

This chain links TRBV5-1 with TRBJ1-3; D is unresolved. Deletions cut 0 bases from V and 4 bases from J, with 8 bases between. The CDR3 extends over 14 amino acids. In germline, CDR1 is SGHRS, CDR2 YFSETQ. CDR3 DNA sequence: TGCGCCAGCAGCTTGGCCTATCTAGGAAACACCATATATTTT. Translated, it gives CASSLAYLGNTIYF.

The V call is TRBV28, the J call TRBJ2-1; 12 nucleotides align to TRBD1. Trimming took 8 bases from V and 3 from J; bases not matched to a gene: 5. CDR1 MDHEN and CDR2 SYDVKM come from the germline V gene. This CDR3 comprises 15 residues. CDR3 coding DNA: TGTGCCAGCCGGGGACAGGGGGCATTCTACAATGAGCAGTTCTTC. Translation gives CASRGQGAFYNEQFF.

The V and J genes are TRBV2 and TRBJ1-4; D is possibly TRBD1 (5 bases). Germline V gives CDR1 SNHLY, CDR2 FYNNEI. V shed 8 bases and J shed 0 bases, with 13 bases lying between them. The length of the CDR3 is 15 residues. Here the CDR3 DNA reads TGTGCCAGCGTTCCTGGGGGAGCAACTAATGAAAAACTGTTTTTT. Its translation: CASVPGGATNEKLFF.

This sequence joins TRBV10-1 and TRBJ2-2, with D uncertain. The germline gives CDR1 WNHNN, CDR2 SYGVQD (reference sequence). Deletions cut 6 bases from V and 0 bases from J, with 17 bases between. The CDR3 sequence is 17 residues long. CDR3 DNA: TGCGCCAGCAGCGACGAAAGACGGAGTTCGAACACCGGGGAGCTGTTTTTT. This encodes CASSDERRSSNTGELFF.

Written as DNA, the CDR3 is TGCGCCAGCGGAATGACAGGTGCAGATACGCAGTATTTT. It encodes CASGMTGADTQYF. This sequence joins TRBV10-1 and TRBJ2-3; TRBD1 might be the D (6 bases). Germline V lookup: CDR1 WNHNN, CDR2 SYGVQD (reference sequence). Trimming left V 8 bases short and J 4 bases short, with 13 bases between. This CDR3 is built from 13 residues.

This chain connects TRBV7-2 to TRBJ2-7; a possible D gene is TRBD2 (5 bases). The CDR3 sequence is 12 residues long. The germline gives CDR1 SGHTA, CDR2 FQGNSA. V lost 1 base and J 5 bases, leaving 6 bases between the germline ends. Written as DNA, the CDR3 is TGTGCCAGCAGCTTAGATAGCGACGAGCAGTACTTC. Its protein product is CASSLDSDEQYF. Complete variable domain (other parts from reference TRBV7-2 and TRBJ2-7): GAGVSQSPSNKVTEKGKDVELRCDPISGHTALYWYRQSLGQGLEFLIYFQGNSAPDKSGLPSDRFSAERTGGSVSTLTIQRTQQEDSAVYLCASSLDSDEQYFGPGTRLTVT.

This chain uses TRBV27 with TRBJ1-5; 10 nucleotides align to TRBD1. Germline CDR1 MNHEY, CDR2 SMNVEV (reference sequence). J gave up 7 bases and V 4 bases, and 1 base lay outside the gene matches. The CDR3 contains 13 residues. The CDR3 loop is CASSWDRGQPQHF. The CDR3 DNA sequence: TGTGCCAGCAGTTGGGACAGGGGACAGCCCCAGCATTTT.

About this clone itself: A read error may produce the germline difference seen at one junction end. J is TRBJ1-2 and V is TRBV5-4; 10 nucleotides match TRBD1. This CDR3 has 15 amino acids. Germline CDR1 reads SGHNT; CDR2 reads YYREEE (reference sequence). The CDR3: CASSVWDRGGYGYTF. The CDR3 bases are TGCGCCAGCAGCGTGTGGGACAGGGGAGGGTATGGCTACACCTTC.